This T cell receptor (beta chain) was captured in a study of human T cells and chemical hapten exposure. Study details: Patients received weekly diphenylcyclopropenone doses to the scalp throughout the roughly 24-week study.

TCRdb re-called the RACE reads through MiXCR, storing one row per CDR3 protein. The table lists approximately 32,000 distinct CDR3 sequences, more than 10% of them singletons. Stated time point: pre-sensitization, week 0. Treatment here: therapeutic diphenylcyclopropenone sensitization with weekly scalp DPC. The total RNA was obtained from whole blood that was not fractionated. Only after blood had been drawn was each patch test applied. The germline V and J ends were trimmed by 1 base and 8 bases, with 11 bases remaining between them. From germline, CDR1 is SEHNR and CDR2 FQNEAQ (reference sequence). The CDR3 has 14 amino acids. Overall study results and limits: The study found that DPC sensitization did not change TCRs above 1 in 1000 frequency.

Worth noting for this clonotype: The antigen remains undetermined.

The V and J genes are TRBV7-9 and TRBJ1-4, with no clear D. This sample comprised whole blood, obtained in connection with sensitization to the hapten diphenylcyclopropenone (DPC). This receptor was obtained from a woman aged 35 to 49 with alopecia areata. Some clones in this sample may be carry-over from other donors' samples. CDR3 protein: CASSLEQFGEKLFF. Here the CDR3 DNA reads TGTGCCAGCAGCTTAGAACAGTTTGGGGAAAAACTGTTTTTT.